This T cell receptor beta chain was recovered during a study of shared clonotypes between healthy human individuals. The CDR3 totals 14 residues. With 8 bases removed from V and 3 bases from J, the gap between germline ends came to 13 bases. Germline loops: CDR1 MDHEN, CDR2 SYDVKM. Selected positively for CCR7 and CD45RO-negative, naive CD8 cells excluded terminally differentiated effector memory CD45RA+ cells. Profiling relied on immunoSEQ multiplex PCR, and the TCRdb table lists in-frame clones only, not all of them. The sample has around 2.1 million clones; roughly 91% are singletons. Sequencing was performed on naive CD8+ T cells from PBMCs. J is TRBJ2-2 and V is TRBV28, with D maybe TRBD1 (6 bases). The sequence was collected from a man aged 18 to 35 in good health. Some clones in this sample may be carry-over from other donors' samples. The CDR3 bases are TGTGCCAGCCGAAGACAGGACGACACCGGGGAGCTGTTTTTT. Its translation is CASRRQDDTGELFF.